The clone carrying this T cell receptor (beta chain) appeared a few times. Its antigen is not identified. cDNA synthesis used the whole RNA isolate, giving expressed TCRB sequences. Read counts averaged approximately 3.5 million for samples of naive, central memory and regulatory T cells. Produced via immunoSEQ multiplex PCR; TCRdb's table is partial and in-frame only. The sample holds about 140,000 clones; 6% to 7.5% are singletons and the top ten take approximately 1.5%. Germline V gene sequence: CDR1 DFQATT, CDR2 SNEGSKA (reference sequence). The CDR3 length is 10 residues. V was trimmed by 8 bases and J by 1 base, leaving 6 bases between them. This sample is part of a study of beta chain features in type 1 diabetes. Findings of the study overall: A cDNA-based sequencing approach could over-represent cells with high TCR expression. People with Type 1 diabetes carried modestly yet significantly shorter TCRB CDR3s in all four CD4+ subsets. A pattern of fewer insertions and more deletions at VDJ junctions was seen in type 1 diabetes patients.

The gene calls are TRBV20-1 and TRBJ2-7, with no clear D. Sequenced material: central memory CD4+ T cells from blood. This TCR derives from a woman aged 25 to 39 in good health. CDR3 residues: CSPGSYEQYF. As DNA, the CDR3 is TGCAGTCCCGGGTCCTACGAGCAGTACTTC.